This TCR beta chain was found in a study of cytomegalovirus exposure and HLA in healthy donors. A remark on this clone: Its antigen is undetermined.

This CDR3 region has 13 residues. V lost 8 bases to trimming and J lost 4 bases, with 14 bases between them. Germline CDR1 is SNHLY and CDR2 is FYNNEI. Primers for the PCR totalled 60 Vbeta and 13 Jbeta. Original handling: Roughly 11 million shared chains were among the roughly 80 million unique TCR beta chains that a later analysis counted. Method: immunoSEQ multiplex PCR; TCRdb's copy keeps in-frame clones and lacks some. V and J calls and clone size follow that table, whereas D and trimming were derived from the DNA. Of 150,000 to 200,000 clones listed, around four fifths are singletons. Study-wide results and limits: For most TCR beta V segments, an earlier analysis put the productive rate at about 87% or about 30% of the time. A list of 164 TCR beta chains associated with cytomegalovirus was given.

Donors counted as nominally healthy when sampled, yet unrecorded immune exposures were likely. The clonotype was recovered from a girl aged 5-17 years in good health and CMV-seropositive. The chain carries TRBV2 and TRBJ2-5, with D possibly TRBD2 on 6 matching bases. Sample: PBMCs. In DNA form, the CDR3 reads TGTGCCAGCGGAGGGGACTTAGGAGAGACCCAGTACTTC. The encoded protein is CASGGDLGETQYF.